Detailed here is one T cell receptor beta chain. Antigen unknown. V gave up 3 bases and J gave up 7 bases, with 9 bases separating them. The length of the CDR3 is 12 residues. Germline CDR1 is SNHLY and CDR2 is FYNNEI. Profiled with immunoSEQ multiplex PCR; TCRdb holds only in-frame clones, not every one. The table records 120,000 to 150,000 clones, about 87% of them present only once. This entry comes from a study of radiation and T cells in renal cell carcinoma. Study-wide points: Top tumor clonotypes rose in blood 2 weeks post-radiation, then contracted.

As for time point: baseline pretreatment blood. Treatment specified: 15 Gy SBRT to primary tumor, nephrectomy 4 weeks later. Serial blood draws occurred at baseline and 2 and 4 weeks post-SBRT. The sample was blood, taken from a patient whose treatment included radiotherapy and nephrectomy. This clonotype was obtained from a woman in her 70s with renal cell carcinoma. This chain joins TRBV2 and TRBJ2-5; D is uncertain. The CDR3 DNA sequence: TGTGCCAGCAGTGATATAGGGTTGACCCAGTACTTC. Protein product: CASSDIGLTQYF. Together with reference TRBV2 and TRBJ2-5, the CDR3 gives the full variable domain: EPEVTQTPSHQVTQMGQEVILRCVPISNHLYFYWYRQILGQKVEFLVSFYNNEISEKSEIFDDQFSVERPDGSNFTLKIRSTKLEDSAMYFCASSDIGLTQYFGPGTRLLVL.